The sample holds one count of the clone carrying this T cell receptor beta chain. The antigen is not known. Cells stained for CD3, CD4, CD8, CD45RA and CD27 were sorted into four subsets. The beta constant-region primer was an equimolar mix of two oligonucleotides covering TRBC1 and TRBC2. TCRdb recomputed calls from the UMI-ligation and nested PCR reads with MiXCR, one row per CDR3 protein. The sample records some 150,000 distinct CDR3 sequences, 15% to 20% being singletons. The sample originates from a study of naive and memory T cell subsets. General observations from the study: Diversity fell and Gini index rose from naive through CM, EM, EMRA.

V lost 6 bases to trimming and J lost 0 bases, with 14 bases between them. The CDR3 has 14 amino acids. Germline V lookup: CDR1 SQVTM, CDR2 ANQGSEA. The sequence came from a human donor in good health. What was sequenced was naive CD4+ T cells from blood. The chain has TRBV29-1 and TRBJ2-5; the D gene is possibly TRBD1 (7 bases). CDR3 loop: CSVGGQSYQETQYF. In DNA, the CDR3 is TGCAGCGTGGGGGGACAGAGCTACCAAGAGACCCAGTACTTC.